Below are 24 T cell receptor beta chains sequenced from a single sample in a study of blood T cell repertoires in COVID-19 (dated by TCRdb to 2019 to 2021). Library preparation was by the immunoSEQ multiplex PCR assay. TCRdb took this table from immuneACCESS and kept in-frame rearrangements with V and J called. Such tables lack part of the clones; where checked against another copy, unresolved V genes explain under half of the gap, and the rest is unexplained. This sample comprises a few hundred thousand clones, approximately 89% of them detected only once. In total, the top ten clones hold about 2.3% of the sample. The specimen sequenced was PBMCs or T cells enriched from blood (not recorded which). All receptors derive from a woman between 35 and 50 years old with acute COVID-19.

V usage is TRBV9 and J usage is TRBJ2-1, with TRBD1 matching 10 bases. The V and J ends lost 4 bases and 8 bases, in that order; junction bases with no gene match: 12. Germline-derived CDR1 and CDR2 are SGDLS and YYNGEE. The length of the CDR3 is 16 residues. The CDR3 is CASSRTGTGEYDEQFF. CDR3 nucleotides: TGTGCCAGCAGCCGCACCGGGACAGGGGAGTATGATGAGCAGTTCTTC.

The gene calls are TRBV24-1 and TRBJ1-5, with D possibly matching TRBD1 (5 bases). Germline-derived CDR1 and CDR2 are KGHDR and SFDVKD. V lost 2 bases and J lost 5, with 15 bases in between. The CDR3 covers 16 residues. The CDR3 DNA reads TGTGCCACCAGTGATTCCCAGGGAAACGATTATCAGCCCCAGCATTTT. It codes for CATSDSQGNDYQPQHF.

The V call is TRBV7-9, the J call TRBJ2-3; the match to TRBD2 covers 12 bases. Germline lookup yields CDR1 SEHNR and CDR2 FQNEAQ (reference sequence). The CDR3 has 17 residues. V shed 5 bases, J shed 2 bases, and the junction held 8 bases outside the gene matches. CDR3 coding DNA: TGTGCCAGCAGCCTACGGACTAGCGGGGTGTCCACAGATACGCAGTATTTT. Protein: CASSLRTSGVSTDTQYF.

CDR3 residues: CSASSSGGLFF. The CDR3 nucleotides are TGCAGTGCTAGCAGTAGCGGGGGGTTGTTTTTT. The chain has TRBV20-1 and TRBJ2-2, with 10 bases fitting TRBD2. This CDR3 has 11 amino acids. CDR1 is DFQATT, CDR2 SNEGSKA, per germline (reference sequence). After removal of 3 bases from V and 15 bases from J, the junction contained 4 bases not matched to a gene.

V and J are TRBV4-1 and TRBJ1-2; TRBD1 is a possible D gene (6 bases). Trimming took 4 bases from V and 3 from J, leaving 15 bases between them. The germline CDR1 and CDR2 sequences are MGHRA and YSYEKL. The CDR3 covers 15 residues. The DNA for the CDR3 is TGCGCCAGCAGCCCTACCCAGGACAGATACTATGGCTACACCTTC. Translation gives CASSPTQDRYYGYTF.

V is TRBV10-3 and J is TRBJ1-4, with 7 bases fitting TRBD1. The CDR3 is 14 amino acids. V was pared by 4 bases and J by 5 bases, with 4 bases of the junction left unmatched. The germline V gene encodes CDR1 ENHRY and CDR2 SYGVKD. This CDR3 reads CAISGGQPNEKLFF. CDR3 in DNA: TGTGCCATCAGTGGGGGACAGCCCAATGAAAAACTGTTTTTT.

The chain carries TRBV4-2 and TRBJ1-1, with 10 nucleotides matching TRBD1. Germline V gene data show CDR1 as LGHNA and CDR2 as YNFKEQ. Trimming took 4 bases from V and 3 from J; bases not matched to a gene: 5. The CDR3 is 15 amino acids. In DNA form, the CDR3 reads TGTGCCAGCAGCCCGCTGGGACAGGGGTACACTGAAGCTTTCTTT. Protein sequence: CASSPLGQGYTEAFF.

The chain links TRBV5-4 to TRBJ1-6; D ambiguous. The length of the CDR3 is 16 residues. V was cut by 0 bases and J by 8 bases, with 15 bases left in between. CDR1 is SGHNT and CDR2 is YYREEE in the germline V gene (reference sequence). The CDR3, as DNA: TGTGCCAGCAGCTTGGTTCGCGCAACGATTCATTCACCCCTCCACTTT. Translation: CASSLVRATIHSPLHF.

The rearrangement joins TRBV18 to TRBJ1-4; no reliable D call. CDR1 is KGHSH and CDR2 is LQKENI in the germline V gene. The CDR3 totals 14 residues. Trimming left V 5 bases short and J 6 bases short, with 13 bases between. The CDR3 DNA is TGTGCCAGCTCAGGAGGGCCACTAGATGAAAAACTGTTTTTT. Translation: CASSGGPLDEKLFF.

CDR3 nucleotides: TGTGCCAGCAGCTTTTTTCAGAACACTGAAGCTTTCTTT. It yields the protein CASSFFQNTEAFF. The J gene is TRBJ1-1, the V gene TRBV7-9; no clear D gene. The CDR3 has 13 residues. Germline CDR1 reads SEHNR; CDR2 reads FQNEAQ (reference sequence). Between the trimmed V and J ends, which lost 3 bases and 1 base, there was a span of 6 bases.

The chain recombines TRBV10-3 with TRBJ1-1; 9 positions agree with TRBD1. The junction had 2 bases not matched to a gene; V was cut back by 6 bases and J by 3 bases. The CDR3 consists of 13 residues. Germline V CDR1 and CDR2: ENHRY, SYGVKD. The CDR3: CAIRRDRDTEAFF. The CDR3 DNA follows: TGTGCCATCAGGCGGGACAGGGACACTGAAGCTTTCTTT.

This chain connects TRBV6-5 to TRBJ1-5, with D unclear. The germline V gene encodes CDR1 MNHEY and CDR2 SVGAGI. The CDR3 runs to 13 residues. V gave up 2 bases and J gave up 7 bases, with 9 bases separating them. CDR3 nucleotide sequence: TGTGCCAGCAGTTACGAAGCGGAGCAGCCCCAGCATTTT. Its translation is CASSYEAEQPQHF.

DNA of the CDR3: TGTGCCAGCGAGGGTATTTCTAGGCGGGCTTTCTTT. It encodes CASEGISRRAFF. The V and J genes are TRBV12-3 or TRBV12-4 and TRBJ1-1; no clear D gene. V was pared by 8 bases and J by 11 bases, with 18 bases between. This CDR3 contains 12 residues.

This clone was picked up a small number of times. The rearrangement joins TRBV5-1 to TRBJ2-2, with a tentative D call TRBD1 (6 bases). V was clipped by 4 bases and J by 2 bases, with 18 bases between them. Germline V gene lookup returns CDR1 SGHRS and CDR2 YFSETQ. This CDR3 contains 17 residues. The CDR3 region is CASSKASRGPNTGELFF. The CDR3 DNA is TGCGCCAGCAGCAAAGCGTCCAGGGGCCCCAACACCGGGGAGCTGTTTTTT.

The V and J genes are TRBV2 and TRBJ2-5; possible D gene TRBD1, 5 bases. V dropped 6 bases and J dropped 2 bases, with 7 bases sitting between them. The germline CDR1 and CDR2 sequences are SNHLY and FYNNEI. This CDR3 contains 12 residues. The CDR3 sequence is CASRTDQETQYF. CDR3 DNA: TGTGCCAGCAGGACAGATCAAGAGACCCAGTACTTC. Full variable domain (remainder filled in from reference TRBV2 and TRBJ2-5): EPEVTQTPSHQVTQMGQEVILRCVPISNHLYFYWYRQILGQKVEFLVSFYNNEISEKSEIFDDQFSVERPDGSNFTLKIRSTKLEDSAMYFCASRTDQETQYFGPGTRLLVL.

The rearrangement joins TRBV19 to TRBJ2-3; 9 bases are a match to TRBD1. J was trimmed by 2 bases and V by 4 bases; bases with no gene match: 4. This CDR3 has 15 residues. The germline V gene has CDR1 LNHDA and CDR2 SQIVND (reference sequence). CDR3 region: CASSNRDRDTDTQYF. In DNA, the CDR3 is TGTGCCAGTAGTAACCGGGACAGGGACACAGATACGCAGTATTTT.

The chain couples TRBV21-1 to TRBJ1-6; the table's D gene call, TRBD1, was not cross checked with the DNA. TRBV21-1 is recorded as a pseudogene. The CDR3 contains 20 residues. This chain's CDR3 is CASSKAPGQTRSSYNSPLHF. In DNA, the CDR3 is TGTGCCAGCAGCAAAGCACCGGGACAGACCCGGAGCTCCTATAATTCACCCCTCCACTTT.

This chain joins TRBV7-2 and TRBJ2-2; 9 bases are a match to TRBD1. V was pared by 3 bases and J by 5 bases, with 1 base of the junction left unmatched. The CDR3 spans 14 residues. In germline, CDR1 is SGHTA, CDR2 FQGNSA. The CDR3 coding sequence is TGTGCCAGCAGCTTGGGACAGGGAACCGGGGAGCTGTTTTTT. Translated: CASSLGQGTGELFF.

The chain carries TRBV6-1 and TRBJ1-2; the match to TRBD1 covers 11 bases. Germline trimming cut 4 bases from V and 1 base from J; bases unmatched to any gene: 11. The germline V gene has CDR1 MNHNS and CDR2 SASEGT. The CDR3 is made up of 18 amino acids. Here the CDR3 DNA reads TGTGCCAGCAGTGGCGGACAGGGGGCATCGCGAGTTAACTATGGCTACACCTTC. Its translation is CASSGGQGASRVNYGYTF.

The rearrangement uses TRBV24-1 and TRBJ2-5; TRBD2 matches at 7 bases. After removal of 2 bases from V and 0 bases from J, the junction contained 2 bases not matched to a gene. In germline, CDR1 is KGHDR, CDR2 SFDVKD. The CDR3 contains 15 residues. The CDR3 reads CATSDWAGDQETQYF. The CDR3 DNA follows: TGTGCCACCAGTGATTGGGCGGGAGACCAAGAGACCCAGTACTTC.

The chain is built from TRBV12-3 or TRBV12-4 and TRBJ2-7, with 7 nucleotides matching TRBD1. CDR3 size: 13 residues. The V and J ends lost 6 bases and 3 bases, in that order; junction bases with no gene match: 5. CDR3 residues: CASRPRDSYEQYF. CDR3 DNA: TGTGCCAGCAGACCCCGGGACAGCTACGAGCAGTACTTC.

The chain combines TRBV9 with TRBJ1-1; no clear D. Germline V CDR1 and CDR2: SGDLS, YYNGEE. V gave up 2 bases and J gave up 2 bases, with 7 bases separating them. The CDR3 is 13 amino acids. The CDR3 loop reads CASSVQDNTEAFF. Here the CDR3 DNA reads TGTGCCAGCAGCGTCCAGGATAACACTGAAGCTTTCTTT.

The rearrangement joins TRBV5-1 to TRBJ1-1, with TRBD1 as a possible D gene (5 bases). Germline V gene data show CDR1 as SGHRS and CDR2 as YFSETQ. The V end lost 4 bases, the J end lost 3 bases, and 10 bases lay between the germline ends. The CDR3 extends over 13 amino acids. CDR3 sequence: CASSTRDYTEAFF. As DNA, the CDR3 is TGCGCCAGCAGCACCAGGGATTACACTGAAGCTTTCTTT.

This clone is termed medium-sized (0.01 to 0.1%). The rearrangement links TRBV10-3 to TRBJ2-5, with D possibly TRBD2 on 6 matching bases. Germline V gene lookup returns CDR1 ENHRY and CDR2 SYGVKD. This CDR3 spans 17 amino acids. Trimming left V 3 bases short and J 1 base short, with 18 bases between. The CDR3 DNA sequence: TGTGCCATCAGTGAAGGGCTCGGCGGGACCGTCCAAGAGACCCAGTACTTC. The encoded protein is CAISEGLGGTVQETQYF.